This T cell receptor (beta chain) was sequenced for a study of T cell changes during pregnancy in multiple sclerosis. Clones were read by immunoSEQ multiplex PCR, and TCRdb kept only the in-frame ones, dropping some. The sample has 50,000 to 65,000 clones; approximately 86% are singletons. V was pared by 5 bases and J by 10 bases, with 5 bases of the junction left unmatched. The germline gives CDR1 LNHDA, CDR2 SQIVND (reference sequence). This CDR3 spans 12 amino acids. Only a few counts were recorded for this clone. J is TRBJ1-1 and V is TRBV19; 9 positions agree with TRBD1. This clonotype was obtained from a female donor with multiple sclerosis, enrolled in a pregnancy study. The sample was peripheral blood, taken in the first trimester of pregnancy. CDR3 bases: TGTGCCAGTAGTCTATACAGGGGGCCAGCTTTCTTT. This gives the protein CASSLYRGPAFF.